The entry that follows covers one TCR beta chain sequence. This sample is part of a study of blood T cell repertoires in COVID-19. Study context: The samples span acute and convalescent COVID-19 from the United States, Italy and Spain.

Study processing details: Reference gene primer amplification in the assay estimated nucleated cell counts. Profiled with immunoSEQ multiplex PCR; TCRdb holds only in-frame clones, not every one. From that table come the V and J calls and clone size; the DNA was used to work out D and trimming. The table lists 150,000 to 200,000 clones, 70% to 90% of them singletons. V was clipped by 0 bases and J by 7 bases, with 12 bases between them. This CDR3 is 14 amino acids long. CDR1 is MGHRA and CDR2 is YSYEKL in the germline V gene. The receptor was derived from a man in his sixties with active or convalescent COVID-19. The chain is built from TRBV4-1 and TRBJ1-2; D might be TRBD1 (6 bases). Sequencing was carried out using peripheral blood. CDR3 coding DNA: TGCGCCAGCAGCCAAGACAGGGGCAACGGTGGCTACACCTTC. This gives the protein CASSQDRGNGGYTF.